This TCR beta chain appears in the sequencing data of a study of cytomegalovirus exposure and HLA in healthy donors. PCR was performed using 60 Vbeta and 13 Jbeta primers. Under the authors' procedure: Later analysis identified tens of millions of unique TCR beta chains, around 10 million shared. Assay: immunoSEQ multiplex PCR; the TCRdb copy retains only in-frame clones and omits some. The D gene and trimming were derived from the DNA, and the V and J assignments and clone size from that table. There are 100,000 to 150,000 clones in the sample; about three quarters occur only once, and around 5.8% lies in the top ten. After removal of 4 bases from V and 1 base from J, the junction contained 4 bases not matched to a gene. CDR1 and CDR2 (germline): MDHEN, SYDVKM. The CDR3 spans 15 residues.

This TCR was sampled from a woman in her forties in good health and CMV-seronegative. The sample consisted of PBMCs. The chain recombines TRBV28 with TRBJ1-2, with 9 bases identical to TRBD1. The CDR3 nucleotides read TGTGCCAGCAGTTCAGGACAGGGGTATAACTATGGCTACACCTTC. Its translation is CASSSGQGYNYGYTF.